These T cell receptor beta chains were read from a single sample in a study of blood T cells in healthy people across ages. A single record per CDR3 protein comes from TCRdb applying MiXCR to the 5' RACE reads. The top ten clones hold roughly a fifth of a sample with 710,000 or so distinct CDR3 sequences, about 20% of them seen once. The source material was blood. The origin of the receptors is a man between 65 and 85 years old in good health. The CDR3 runs from the conserved cysteine through the conserved F or W. D genes are given only for firm matches. Not every row has a clone size; where given, it reads once, few, many or a size class.

clone_size | d_call | j_call | v_call | cdr3_aa | cdr3_nt
- | - | TRBJ2-7 | TRBV10-3 | CAISDIKDAHEQYF | TGTGCCATCAGTGATATTAAGGACGCGCACGAGCAGTACTTC
few | - | TRBJ2-5 | TRBV12-3/TRBV12-4 | CASSLSWRAYF | TGTGCCAGCAGTTTGAGTTGGAGGGCGTACTTC
- | TRBD1 | TRBJ2-1 | TRBV30 | CAWSARTGYNEQFF | TGTGCCTGGAGCGCTAGGACAGGTTACAATGAGCAGTTCTTC
many | - | TRBJ1-1 | TRBV6-5 | CASRGPGGFFMNTEAFF | TGTGCCAGCAGGGGACCGGGGGGGTTCTTCATGAACACTGAAGCTTTCTTT
- | - | TRBJ2-3 | TRBV9 | CASSVSPLARKGDTQYF | TGTGCCAGCAGCGTCAGTCCTCTAGCGAGAAAGGGAGATACGCAGTATTTT
few | - | TRBJ2-1 | TRBV3-1 | CASSPRLVGNEQFF | TGTGCCAGCAGCCCTCGACTAGTGGGGAATGAGCAGTTCTTC
many | - | TRBJ1-6 | TRBV12-3/TRBV12-4 | CASSFGGGRSPLHF | TGTGCCAGCAGTTTTGGCGGGGGTCGCTCACCCCTCCACTTT
few | TRBD1 | TRBJ1-2 | TRBV5-1 | CASSLVPGTGSYGYTF | TGCGCCAGCAGCTTGGTTCCCGGGACAGGGAGTTATGGCTACACCTTC
- | - | TRBJ2-7 | TRBV28 | CASGMNPGPSYEQYF | TGTGCCAGCGGAATGAATCCGGGCCCCTCCTACGAGCAGTACTTC
- | - | TRBJ2-5 | TRBV6-2/TRBV6-3 | CASSYSAVAETQYF | TGTGCCAGCAGTTACTCGGCTGTAGCGGAGACCCAGTACTTC
- | - | TRBJ2-3 | TRBV12-3/TRBV12-4 | CASRAPGGTQYF | TGTGCCAGCAGGGCCCCTGGGGGTACGCAGTATTTT
- | TRBD1 | TRBJ2-7 | TRBV3-1 | CASSQGTARQGGYEQYF | TGTGCCAGCAGCCAGGGAACCGCAAGACAGGGGGGCTACGAGCAGTACTTC
few | TRBD1 | TRBJ2-7 | TRBV25-1 | CASSEGTGRHEQYF | TGTGCCAGCAGTGAAGGGACAGGTCGGCACGAGCAGTACTTC
many | - | TRBJ2-5 | TRBV9 | CASSVGGNQETQYF | TGTGCCAGCAGTGTCGGAGGGAACCAAGAGACCCAGTACTTC
- | - | TRBJ1-4 | TRBV30 | CAWSKTGNHNEKLFF | TGTGCCTGGAGTAAAACCGGGAACCATAATGAAAAACTGTTTTTT
few | - | TRBJ1-2 | TRBV29-1 | CSVAPRVGYGCTF | -
- | - | TRBJ2-7 | TRBV5-6 | CASSLGWAREQYF | TGTGCCAGCAGCTTGGGTTGGGCTCGCGAGCAGTACTTC
- | TRBD1 | TRBJ2-5 | TRBV6-5 | CASRTGQGWETQYF | TGTGCCAGCAGAACCGGACAGGGTTGGGAGACCCAGTACTTC
- | - | TRBJ2-3 | TRBV6-5 | CASSYSLHGDTQYF | TGTGCCAGCAGTTACTCTTTACACGGAGATACGCAGTATTTT
- | - | TRBJ1-4 | TRBV11-2 | CASSVQATDEKLFF | TGTGCCAGCAGCGTCCAGGCGACAGATGAAAAACTGTTTTTT
- | TRBD1 | TRBJ2-1 | TRBV5-1 | CASSVNGQGVSGEQFF | TGCGCCAGCAGTGTTAACGGACAGGGGGTATCCGGTGAGCAGTTCTTC
- | - | TRBJ1-4 | TRBV5-8 | CASRITGRGTNEKLFF | TGTGCCAGCAGAATCACTGGACGCGGAACTAATGAAAAACTGTTTTTT
- | - | TRBJ2-1 | TRBV7-2 | CASSPRGGGNNEQFF | TGTGCCAGCAGCCCTAGAGGGGGGGGGAATAATGAGCAGTTCTTC
- | - | TRBJ1-2 | TRBV12-3/TRBV12-4 | CASSPRVGSNYGYTF | TGTGCCAGCAGTCCCCGAGTGGGGTCAAACTATGGCTACACCTTC
few | - | TRBJ2-3 | TRBV9 | CASSVLGSGTDTQYF | TGTGCCAGCAGCGTATTGGGGTCGGGCACAGATACGCAGTATTTT
few | - | TRBJ1-1 | TRBV5-1 | CASSSRAGVSTEAFF | TGCGCCAGCAGCTCCCGCGCGGGGGTATCGACTGAAGCTTTCTTT
- | TRBD2 | TRBJ2-3 | TRBV13 | CASSPPAGGQADTQYF | TGTGCCAGCAGCCCCCCGGCGGGGGGTCAAGCAGATACGCAGTATTTT
- | - | TRBJ2-7 | TRBV7-2 | CASSLGIGTYEQYF | TGTGCCAGCAGCTTAGGAATAGGGACCTACGAGCAGTACTTC
- | - | TRBJ2-3 | TRBV7-3 | CASSPRSEGADTQYF | TGTGCCAGCAGCCCAAGGAGCGAGGGGGCAGATACGCAGTATTTT
- | - | TRBJ2-1 | TRBV2 | CASSVIGSRSSYNEQLF | TGTGCCAGCAGTGTTATCGGAAGCAGGAGCTCCTACAATGAGCAGCTCTTC
- | - | TRBJ1-4 | TRBV4-3 | CASSQDGMVLFF | TGCGCCAGCAGCCAAGACGGGATGGTACTGTTTTTT
few | TRBD1 | TRBJ2-3 | TRBV7-6 | CASSARTGGYGDTQYF | TGTGCCAGCAGCGCAAGGACAGGGGGGTACGGGGATACGCAGTATTTT
few | TRBD1 | TRBJ1-5 | TRBV6-2/TRBV6-3 | CASSLLDRKDQPQHF | TGTGCCAGCAGTCTTCTGGACAGGAAGGATCAGCCCCAGCATTTT
few | TRBD2 | TRBJ2-1 | TRBV12-3/TRBV12-4 | CASSNRLAGGRNEQFF | TGTGCCAGCAGTAACCGACTAGCGGGGGGTCGAAATGAGCAGTTCTTC
- | TRBD2 | TRBJ2-3 | TRBV7-9 | CASSPIRGLQKGTDTQYF | TGTGCCAGCAGCCCGATCCGGGGACTACAAAAGGGCACAGATACGCAGTATTTT
few | - | TRBJ1-2 | TRBV7-2 | CASSSQVRGPPGYTF | TGTGCCAGCAGCTCCCAGGTCCGGGGGCCTCCTGGCTACACCTTC
few | TRBD2 | TRBJ2-2 | TRBV27 | CVDPSGEDETSGHLGELFF | TGTGTCGACCCATCGGGAGAGGATGAGACTAGCGGGCATCTCGGGGAGCTGTTTTTT
few | - | TRBJ1-5 | TRBV6-1 | CASSEGQPQPQHF | TGTGCCAGCAGTGAAGGACAGCCACAGCCCCAGCATTTT
many | - | TRBJ2-3 | TRBV7-2 | CASAWGSTQYF | TGTGCCAGTGCGTGGGGAAGTACGCAGTATTTT
- | TRBD1 | TRBJ1-1 | TRBV28 | CASSRDSMNTEAFF | TGTGCCAGCAGCCGGGACAGCATGAACACTGAAGCTTTCTTT
- | TRBD2 | TRBJ2-3 | TRBV4-2 | CASSPRTSPDTQYF | TGTGCCAGCAGCCCTCGGACTAGCCCAGATACGCAGTATTTT
- | TRBD1 | TRBJ2-7 | TRBV12-3/TRBV12-4 | CASSSNRGFYEQYF | TGTGCCAGCAGTTCCAACAGGGGGTTCTACGAGCAGTACTTC
- | - | TRBJ1-6 | TRBV5-1 | CASSLSGMVNSPLHF | TGCGCCAGCAGCTTGTCGGGCATGGTGAATTCACCCCTCCACTTT
- | TRBD2 | TRBJ2-1 | TRBV12-3/TRBV12-4 | CASSLALASGNEQFF | TGTGCCAGCAGTTTAGCGCTTGCTAGCGGGAATGAGCAGTTCTTC
- | - | TRBJ2-2 | TRBV7-9 | CASSSPVGGANTGELFF | TGTGCCAGCAGCTCTCCCGTCGGAGGCGCGAACACCGGGGAGCTGTTTTTT
few | - | TRBJ2-1 | TRBV29-1 | CSGGLTYDNEQFF | TGCAGCGGAGGACTAACCTATGACAATGAGCAGTTCTTC